Listed below are T cell receptor beta chains from one sample, sequenced in a study of cytomegalovirus exposure and HLA in healthy donors. Some clones are missing from TCRdb's copy, which holds only in-frame ones; the method was immunoSEQ multiplex PCR. The sample consists of about 120,000 clones, roughly 72% of them appearing once. Sequencing was carried out using PBMCs. The source is a man aged 40-49 years in good health and CMV-seropositive. Each CDR3 is given with its conserved first and last residue. Each record gives: D gene, V gene, J gene, clone size, CDR3 protein, CDR3 DNA. A D gene is named only where the DNA matches it firmly. Not all rows give a size; the values are once, few, many and, for expanded clones, a class.

>NA|TRBV5-8|TRBJ1-1|NA
CASSLDPGDTEAFF
TGTGCCAGCAGCTTGGACCCGGGGGACACTGAAGCTTTCTTT
>TRBD1|TRBV18|TRBJ2-6|once
CASSPGTGLTNVLTF
TGTGCCAGCTCACCAGGGACAGGGCTTACCAACGTCCTGACTTTC
>TRBD1|TRBV15|TRBJ2-5|few
CATGHRGTKTQYF
TGTGCCACGGGACACAGGGGAACGAAGACCCAGTACTTC
>TRBD1|TRBV29-1|TRBJ2-6|NA
CSVAGQGASGANVLTF
TGCAGCGTGGCCGGACAGGGGGCGAGTGGGGCCAACGTCCTGACTTTC
>TRBD2|TRBV7-2|TRBJ2-3|few
CASSPEGLAGGGTDTQYF
TGTGCCAGCAGCCCCGAGGGACTAGCGGGAGGAGGGACAGATACGCAGTATTTT
>NA|TRBV7-2|TRBJ1-1|NA
CASSLGLREIAEAFF
TGTGCCAGCAGCCTGGGCCTTAGGGAGATAGCTGAAGCTTTCTTT
>TRBD1|TRBV29-1|TRBJ2-5|NA
CSVIRDRQETQYF
TGCAGCGTCATTAGGGACAGGCAAGAGACCCAGTACTTC
>NA|TRBV28|TRBJ2-7|few
CASSPSDISYEQYF
TGTGCCAGCAGCCCATCGGACATCTCCTACGAGCAGTACTTC
>TRBD1|TRBV5-6|TRBJ1-5|NA
CASSWRGQYSNQPQHF
TGTGCCAGCAGCTGGAGGGGACAGTATAGCAATCAGCCCCAGCATTTT
>NA|TRBV23-1|TRBJ1-4|NA
CASSQSRVSSPTNEKLFF
TGCGCCAGCAGTCAATCGAGGGTCAGTTCACCAACTAATGAAAAACTGTTTTTT
>NA|TRBV6-5|TRBJ2-1|NA
CASSYPTSPEQFF
TGTGCCAGCAGTTACCCCACAAGTCCAGAGCAGTTCTTC
>NA|TRBV7-9|TRBJ1-2|NA
CASSLPSDYGYTF
TGTGCCAGCAGCTTACCGAGTGACTATGGCTACACCTTC
>TRBD2|TRBV6-6|TRBJ2-7|NA
CASSYRLAGGTYEQYF
TGTGCCAGCAGTTACAGACTAGCGGGAGGGACCTACGAGCAGTACTTC
>NA|TRBV28|TRBJ1-1|NA
CASSLGPRGNTEAFF
TGTGCCAGCAGTTTGGGGCCCAGGGGGAACACTGAAGCTTTCTTT
>TRBD2|TRBV28|TRBJ2-5|NA
CASIPGLAGVETQYF
TGTGCCAGCATTCCGGGACTAGCGGGAGTAGAGACCCAGTACTTC
>TRBD1|TRBV7-2|TRBJ2-5|NA
CASSSQTGPQETQYF
TGTGCCAGCAGCTCCCAGACAGGGCCCCAAGAGACCCAGTACTTC
>NA|TRBV7-9|TRBJ2-5|NA
CASSRLSLETQYF
TGTGCCAGCAGCCGACTAAGCTTGGAGACCCAGTACTTC
>TRBD1|TRBV2|TRBJ2-3|NA
CASSPGTGRDTQYF
TGTGCCAGCAGCCCCGGGACAGGGCGAGATACGCAGTATTTT
>TRBD1|TRBV28|TRBJ1-2|NA
CASSSGGALGYGYTF
TGTGCCAGCAGTTCAGGGGGCGCTCTAGGCTATGGCTACACCTTC
>TRBD1|TRBV14|TRBJ1-1|NA
CASSGQGAGAEAFF
TGTGCCAGCAGCGGACAGGGGGCTGGGGCTGAAGCTTTCTTT
>NA|TRBV6-4|TRBJ1-2|NA
CASSELQGMSYGYTF
TGTGCCAGCAGTGAGCTTCAGGGGATGAGCTATGGCTACACCTTC
>NA|TRBV6-4|TRBJ2-7|NA
CASSVDKGYEQYF
TGTGCCAGCAGTGTCGACAAAGGATACGAGCAGTACTTC
>TRBD2|TRBV5-4|TRBJ2-7|few
CASSLGLAGGQDEQYF
TGTGCCAGCAGCTTGGGACTAGCGGGAGGGCAGGACGAGCAGTACTTC
>NA|TRBV29-1|TRBJ1-4|NA
CSASVSNEKLFF
TGCAGCGCCTCCGTTTCTAATGAAAAACTGTTTTTT
>NA|TRBV19|TRBJ1-5|NA
CASSMSGQFHSNQPQHF
TGTGCCAGTAGTATGAGCGGACAGTTCCATAGCAATCAGCCCCAGCATTTT
>TRBD1|TRBV27|TRBJ1-1|NA
CASSATGVNTEAFF
TGTGCCAGCAGCGCCACAGGGGTGAACACTGAAGCTTTCTTT
>NA|TRBV28|TRBJ2-4|NA
CASSLSTDIQYF
TGTGCCAGCAGTTTATCTACGGACATTCAGTACTTC
>TRBD1|TRBV27|TRBJ2-2|NA
CASSNSGGAYTGELFF
TGTGCCAGCAGTAATTCAGGGGGCGCCTACACCGGGGAGCTGTTTTTT
>NA|TRBV11-2|TRBJ1-1|few
CASSTDLNTEAFF
TGTGCCAGCAGTACAGATTTGAACACTGAAGCTTTCTTT
>NA|TRBV13|TRBJ2-7|many
CASSLSGSSYEQYF
TGTGCCAGCAGCTTATCGGGGAGCTCCTACGAGCAGTACTTC
>NA|TRBV5-4|TRBJ2-2|NA
CASSLDPVSNTGELFF
TGTGCCAGCAGCTTGGACCCAGTATCGAACACCGGGGAGCTGTTTTTT
>NA|TRBV11-2|TRBJ2-7|NA
CASSPRGASYEQYF
TGTGCCAGCAGCCCACGGGGGGCCTCCTACGAGCAGTACTTC
>TRBD1|TRBV5-1|TRBJ1-1|NA
CASSLEDRGVAFF
TGCGCCAGCAGCTTGGAGGACAGGGGTGTCGCTTTCTTT
>TRBD1|TRBV5-6|TRBJ2-1|NA
CASSFGTASYNEQFF
TGTGCCAGCAGCTTCGGGACAGCTTCCTACAATGAGCAGTTCTTC
>NA|TRBV4-3|TRBJ1-1|NA
CASSQDWVSGTEAFF
TGCGCCAGCAGCCAAGATTGGGTCTCGGGCACTGAAGCTTTCTTT
>TRBD1|TRBV7-6|TRBJ1-1|NA
CASSDRDRGNTEAFF
TGTGCCAGCAGCGATAGGGACAGGGGGAACACTGAAGCTTTCTTT
>NA|TRBV19|TRBJ1-4|few
CASSGGLRDEKLFF
TGTGCCAGTAGTGGGGGCCTCAGGGATGAAAAACTGTTTTTT
>NA|TRBV5-1|TRBJ1-1|NA
CASSAAGGRNTEAFF
TGCGCCAGCAGCGCCGCTGGGGGGAGGAACACTGAAGCTTTCTTT
>NA|TRBV30|TRBJ1-4|NA
CAWSGGLSVEKLFF
TGTGCCTGGAGTGGCGGACTGTCGGTAGAAAAACTGTTTTTT
>NA|TRBV29-1|TRBJ2-1|few
CSAGIDEQFF
TGCAGTGCAGGGATAGATGAGCAGTTCTTC
>NA|TRBV4-1|TRBJ2-5|NA
CASSQQGFEETQYF
TGCGCCAGCAGCCAGCAGGGATTTGAGGAGACCCAGTACTTC
>TRBD1|TRBV7-3|TRBJ1-1|NA
CASSPGTGLATEAFF
TGTGCCAGCAGCCCCGGGACAGGACTGGCCACTGAAGCTTTCTTT
>NA|TRBV7-9|TRBJ2-5|NA
CASSFDLQGTQYF
TGTGCCAGCAGCTTTGACCTTCAGGGGACCCAGTACTTC
>TRBD2|TRBV10-3|TRBJ2-7|NA
CAISESGAGGNPYEQYF
TGTGCCATCAGTGAGTCTGGAGCGGGGGGAAACCCCTACGAGCAGTACTTC
>NA|TRBV19|TRBJ1-1|NA
CASSIEELTGNTEAFF
TGTGCCAGTAGTATAGAAGAGCTAACGGGGAACACTGAAGCTTTCTTT
>TRBD1|TRBV5-1|TRBJ1-1|NA
CASSAGQGGTEAFF
TGCGCCAGCAGCGCGGGACAGGGTGGAACTGAAGCTTTCTTT
>NA|TRBV6-5|TRBJ1-2|NA
CASGNGRNYGYTF
TGTGCCAGCGGGAATGGGAGAAACTATGGCTACACCTTC
>TRBD1|TRBV2|TRBJ1-1|NA
CASTLGGTGVTEAFF
TGTGCCAGTACCCTTGGAGGGACAGGGGTCACTGAAGCTTTCTTT
>NA|TRBV7-9|TRBJ1-2|NA
CASSFPPGPFYGYTF
TGTGCCAGCAGCTTCCCGCCAGGTCCTTTCTATGGCTACACCTTC
>NA|TRBV4-3|TRBJ2-5|NA
CASSQDWTVNQETQYF
TGCGCCAGCAGCCAAGATTGGACAGTTAACCAAGAGACCCAGTACTTC
>TRBD1|TRBV27|TRBJ1-6|NA
CASRGQSISYSPLHF
TGTGCCAGCAGGGGACAGAGTATCTCTTACTCACCCCTCCACTTT
>TRBD2|TRBV11-2|TRBJ2-5|NA
CASSLALAGGPGETQYF
TGTGCCAGCAGCTTAGCATTAGCGGGGGGGCCCGGAGAGACCCAGTACTTC
>NA|TRBV28|TRBJ2-5|few
CASSPLTGVTVTQYF
TGTGCCAGCAGTCCATTGACAGGCGTCACGGTGACCCAGTACTTC
>NA|TRBV5-1|TRBJ2-1|NA
CASSLANEQFF
TGCGCCAGCAGCTTGGCGAATGAGCAGTTCTTC
>NA|TRBV9|TRBJ1-6|NA
CASSAGGGAWNSPLHF
TGTGCCAGCAGCGCGGGCGGAGGGGCATGGAATTCACCCCTCCACTTT
>NA|TRBV4-2|TRBJ1-1|NA
CASSQSPGEGTEAFF
TGTGCCAGCAGCCAAAGTCCGGGGGAGGGCACTGAAGCTTTCTTT
>NA|TRBV5-5|TRBJ2-7|NA
CASSQGQGWDEQYF
TGTGCCAGCAGCCAGGGCCAGGGGTGGGACGAGCAGTACTTC
>NA|TRBV27|TRBJ2-7|NA
CASSGTGKIHEQYF
TGTGCCAGCAGTGGCACAGGGAAAATCCACGAGCAGTACTTC